This TCR beta chain comes out of a study of blood T cell repertoires in COVID-19. Study overall: Sites across the United States, Italy and Spain contributed samples from acute and convalescent COVID-19. The cDNA or gDNA used as material had been derived from T cells, B-cell-depleted T cells, or PBMCs.

How the authors handled the data: How many nucleated cells were present was estimated from reference gene primer amplification. The assay was immunoSEQ multiplex PCR, and TCRdb's table has in-frame clones only and misses some. D and trimming were read from the DNA, whereas the V and J calls and clone size are those reported in that table. The sample carries 250,000 or so clones, roughly 90% recorded once. V was cut by 6 bases and J by 2 bases, with 7 bases left in between. The CDR3 totals 12 residues. Germline V gene data show CDR1 as SNHLY and CDR2 as FYNNEI. V gene TRBV2 combines with J gene TRBJ1-2; no clear D. This sequence originates from a man aged 30 to 45 with active or convalescent COVID-19. The sample taken for sequencing was peripheral blood. The CDR3 region is CASRDLNYGYTF. CDR3 nucleotide sequence: TGTGCCAGCAGAGACTTAAACTATGGCTACACCTTC.